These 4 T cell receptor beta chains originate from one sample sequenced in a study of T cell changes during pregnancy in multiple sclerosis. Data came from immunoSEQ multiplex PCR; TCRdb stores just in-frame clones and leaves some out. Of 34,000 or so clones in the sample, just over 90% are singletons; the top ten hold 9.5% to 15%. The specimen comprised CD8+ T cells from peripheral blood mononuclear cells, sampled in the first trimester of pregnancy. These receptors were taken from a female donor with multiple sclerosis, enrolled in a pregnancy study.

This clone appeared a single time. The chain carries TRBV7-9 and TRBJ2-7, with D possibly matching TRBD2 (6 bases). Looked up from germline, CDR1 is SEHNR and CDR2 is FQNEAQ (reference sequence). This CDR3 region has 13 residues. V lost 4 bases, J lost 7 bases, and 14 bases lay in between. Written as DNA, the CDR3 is TGTGCCAGCAGCTCGTATGACGGGAGAGAGCAGTACTTC. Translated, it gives CASSSYDGREQYF.

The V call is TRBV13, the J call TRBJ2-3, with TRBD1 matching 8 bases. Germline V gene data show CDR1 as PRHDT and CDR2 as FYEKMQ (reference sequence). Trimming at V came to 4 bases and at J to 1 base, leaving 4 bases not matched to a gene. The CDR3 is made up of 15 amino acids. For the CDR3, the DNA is TGTGCCAGCAGCTCCTCGGGACAGGGCACAGATACGCAGTATTTT. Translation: CASSSSGQGTDTQYF. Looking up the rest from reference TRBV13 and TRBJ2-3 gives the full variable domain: AAGVIQSPRHLIKEKRETATLKCYPIPRHDTVYWYQQGPGQDPQFLISFYEKMQSDKGSIPDRFSAQQFSDYHSELNMSSLELGDSALYFCASSSSGQGTDTQYFGPGTRLTVL.

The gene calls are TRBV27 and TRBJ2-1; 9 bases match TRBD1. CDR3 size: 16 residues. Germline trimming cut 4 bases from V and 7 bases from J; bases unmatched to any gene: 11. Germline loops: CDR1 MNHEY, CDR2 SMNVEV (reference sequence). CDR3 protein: CASSSPDRGLGNEQFF. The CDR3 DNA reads TGTGCCAGCAGTTCCCCAGACAGGGGGTTAGGGAATGAGCAGTTCTTC.

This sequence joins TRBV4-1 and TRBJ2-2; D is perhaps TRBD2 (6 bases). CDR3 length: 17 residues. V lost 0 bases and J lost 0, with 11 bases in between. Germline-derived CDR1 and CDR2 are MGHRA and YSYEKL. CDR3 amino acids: CASSQDWVAANTGELFF. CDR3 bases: TGCGCCAGCAGCCAAGATTGGGTAGCGGCGAACACCGGGGAGCTGTTTTTT.